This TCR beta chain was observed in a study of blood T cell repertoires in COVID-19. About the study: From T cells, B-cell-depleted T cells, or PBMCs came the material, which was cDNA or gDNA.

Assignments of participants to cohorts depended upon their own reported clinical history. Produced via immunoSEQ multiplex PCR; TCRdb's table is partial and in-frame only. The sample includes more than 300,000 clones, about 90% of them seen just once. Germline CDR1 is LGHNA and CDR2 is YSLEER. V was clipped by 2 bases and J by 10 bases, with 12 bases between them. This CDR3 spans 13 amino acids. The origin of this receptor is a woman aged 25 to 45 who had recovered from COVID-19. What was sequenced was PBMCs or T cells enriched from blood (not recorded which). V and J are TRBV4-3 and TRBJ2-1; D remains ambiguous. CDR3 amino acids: CASSQSGTLEQFF. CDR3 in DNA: TGCGCCAGCAGCCAATCCGGTACCCTCGAGCAGTTCTTC.